The 27 T cell receptor beta chains in this list originate from one sample, sequenced in a study of cytomegalovirus exposure and HLA in healthy donors. Use of 60 Vbeta and 13 Jbeta primers characterized the PCR. TCRdb keeps only in-frame clones here, not all; method: immunoSEQ multiplex PCR. This sample yields around 130,000 clones, of which over 75% are seen a single time; roughly 1.7% belongs to the top ten. Input material: PBMCs. The receptors derive from a boy under 18 in good health and CMV-seronegative.

This clone was observed once. This sequence joins TRBV7-9 and TRBJ1-1; 9 nucleotides line up with TRBD1. V lost 0 bases, J lost 4 bases, and 9 bases stayed unmatched. Germline CDR1 reads SEHNR; CDR2 reads FQNEAQ (reference sequence). The CDR3 runs to 17 residues. The CDR3 is CASSLAGQGYDGTEAFF. The CDR3 bases are TGTGCCAGCAGCTTAGCGGGACAGGGATATGATGGCACTGAAGCTTTCTTT.

V usage is TRBV11-2 and J usage is TRBJ2-7; weak D call: TRBD2 (5 bases). Germline values: CDR1 SGHAT, CDR2 FQNNGV. The CDR3 spans 15 residues. Trimming shortened V by 1 base and J by 5 bases, and 15 bases separated the two germline ends. CDR3 DNA: TGTGCCAGCAGCTTAGTATCTCGGACTTTCGACGAGCAGTACTTC. Amino acid sequence: CASSLVSRTFDEQYF.

This clone was counted a few times. V and J are TRBV6-1 and TRBJ1-2; D is ambiguous. The V end was cut by 2 bases, the J end by 6 bases, with 16 bases between. The CDR3 covers 15 residues. Germline CDR1 MNHNS, CDR2 SASEGT. The CDR3 DNA reads TGTGCCAGCAGTGAAACTGACATCCGGTGGGATGGCTACACCTTC. Protein product: CASSETDIRWDGYTF.

This clone was recorded once. V gene TRBV6-5 combines with J gene TRBJ1-2, with D unclear. CDR3 length: 14 residues. V lost 8 bases and J lost 7, with 20 bases in between. Germline CDR1 is MNHEY and CDR2 is SVGAGI. As DNA, the CDR3 is TGTGCCAGCGGTCCCGGGGTCGGGGTCTTTGGCTACACCTTC. Protein product: CASGPGVGVFGYTF.

In this sample, this clone turned up once. V and J are TRBV6-5 and TRBJ1-1; unclear D gene. V lost 2 bases, J lost 3 bases, and 13 bases lay in between. Germline V gene lookup returns CDR1 MNHEY and CDR2 SVGAGI. This CDR3 region has 15 residues. The CDR3 DNA is TGTGCCAGCAGTTACGGGTTGCTGAGGGACACTGAAGCTTTCTTT. Translating gives CASSYGLLRDTEAFF.

The J gene is TRBJ2-1, the V gene TRBV10-3; D is perhaps TRBD1 (5 bases). V gave up 8 bases and J gave up 8 bases, with 13 bases separating them. Germline CDR1 ENHRY, CDR2 SYGVKD. This CDR3 has 12 amino acids. CDR3 region: CAIGDDSDEQFF. In DNA, the CDR3 is TGTGCCATCGGAGACGACAGCGATGAGCAGTTCTTC.

The gene calls are TRBV11-2 and TRBJ2-7; possibly TRBD1 for D (6 bases). CDR3 size: 14 residues. Germline V lookup: CDR1 SGHAT, CDR2 FQNNGV. Trimming stripped 0 bases from V and 2 bases from J, with 8 bases between. Written as DNA, the CDR3 is TGTGCCAGCAGCTTAGACAGGGGCCCCTACGAGCAGTACTTC. Protein product: CASSLDRGPYEQYF.

The V call is TRBV15, the J call TRBJ1-1; 7 positions match TRBD1. J gave up 3 bases and V 3 bases, and 4 bases lay outside the gene matches. This CDR3 has 14 residues. CDR1 LNHNV and CDR2 YYDKDF come from the germline V gene (reference sequence). Here the CDR3 reads CATSRDRQYTEAFF. The CDR3 DNA sequence: TGTGCCACCAGCAGGGACAGGCAGTACACTGAAGCTTTCTTT.

This clone was seen a handful of times. The V gene is TRBV7-6, the J gene TRBJ2-7; D call uncertain. The CDR3 extends over 13 amino acids. Trimming took off 5 bases at V and 1 base at J, with 9 bases between the two ends. Per germline, CDR1 SGHVS and CDR2 FNYEAQ. The CDR3 loop reads CASSDIESYEQYF. The CDR3 coding sequence is TGTGCCAGCAGCGATATAGAGTCCTACGAGCAGTACTTC. The complete variable domain, with remaining parts taken from reference TRBV7-6 and TRBJ2-7, reads GAGVSQSPRYKVTKRGQDVALRCDPISGHVSLYWYRQALGQGPEFLTYFNYEAQQDKSGLPNDRFSAERPEGSISTLTIQRTEQRDSAMYRCASSDIESYEQYFGPGTRLTVT.

The chain carries TRBV7-6 and TRBJ2-1; no clear D. Germline V gene data show CDR1 as SGHVS and CDR2 as FNYEAQ. The CDR3 runs to 14 residues. The ends were cut back, 4 bases at V and 4 bases at J, with 11 bases in the middle. The CDR3 region is CASSSGLIYNEQFF. In nucleotides, the CDR3 is TGTGCCAGCAGCTCAGGATTAATATACAATGAGCAGTTCTTC.

This clone was seen only a few times. CDR3 in amino acids: CASSLRRNEQFF. CDR3 nucleotides: TGTGCCAGCAGCTTGAGGCGAAATGAGCAGTTCTTC. The chain is built from TRBV13 and TRBJ2-1; D gene unclear. Trimming stripped 3 bases from V and 7 bases from J, with 7 bases between. Looked up from germline, CDR1 is PRHDT and CDR2 is FYEKMQ (reference sequence). The CDR3 consists of 12 residues.

CDR3 loop: CASSATGGNSPLHF. The CDR3 bases are TGTGCCAGCAGCGCGACAGGGGGGAATTCACCCCTCCACTTT. The chain employs TRBV5-4 and TRBJ1-6, with 9 bases matching TRBD1. With 4 bases clipped from V and 7 bases from J, the junction kept 3 bases outside the gene matches. The CDR3 sequence is 14 residues long. Germline loops: CDR1 SGHNT, CDR2 YYREEE (reference sequence).

This rearrangement joins TRBV6-1 to TRBJ1-3; a weak D match, TRBD1 (5 bases). Trimming left V 4 bases short and J 0 bases short, with 7 bases between. CDR1 is MNHNS, CDR2 SASEGT, per germline. The CDR3 sequence is 14 residues long. As DNA, the CDR3 is TGTGCCAGCAGTGTAGGGGTCTCTGGAAACACCATATATTTT. It codes for CASSVGVSGNTIYF.

J is TRBJ1-2 and V is TRBV5-3; no definite D call. TRBV5-3 is filed as an ORF, its function uncertain. Trimming cost V 4 bases and J 4 bases, with 20 bases left between them. The CDR3 covers 16 residues. CDR3 loop: CARSARNLPPTYGYTF. In DNA form, the CDR3 reads TGTGCCAGAAGCGCTAGAAATCTCCCACCCACCTATGGCTACACCTTC.

The rearrangement uses TRBV4-2 and TRBJ2-1; no clear D gene. Between the trimmed V and J ends, which lost 1 base and 13 bases, there was a span of 17 bases. CDR1 is LGHNA and CDR2 is YNFKEQ in the germline V gene. This CDR3 has 14 amino acids. In DNA form, the CDR3 reads TGTGCCAGCAGCCAAGTGGGTGACTTAGTCGTCCAGTTCTTC. This translates into CASSQVGDLVVQFF.

Only one count was recorded for this clone. The chain carries TRBV7-9 and TRBJ2-2; the D gene is possibly TRBD2 (5 bases). The ends were cut back, 5 bases at V and 4 bases at J, with 17 bases in the middle. Looked up from germline, CDR1 is SEHNR and CDR2 is FQNEAQ (reference sequence). The CDR3 totals 16 residues. For the CDR3, the DNA is TGTGCCAGCAGCCCTACCGGCGGGTCCGGCACCGGGGAGCTGTTTTTT. Its translation is CASSPTGGSGTGELFF.

CDR3 bases: TGTGCCAGCAGCTCGGGACAGGGTGCCCACGAGCAGTACTTC. This translates into CASSSGQGAHEQYF. The chain has TRBV9 and TRBJ2-7; TRBD1 matches 9 bases. The CDR3 is 14 residues long. The germline CDR1 and CDR2 sequences are SGDLS and YYNGEE. V dropped 4 bases and J dropped 5; count of bases not matched to a gene: 7.

The chain joins TRBV6-1 to TRBJ1-2, with D unresolved. Trimming pared 7 bases from V and 3 bases from J, leaving 12 bases between. Germline loops: CDR1 MNHNS, CDR2 SASEGT. The CDR3 covers 13 residues. The CDR3 nucleotides are TGTGCCAGCAAGGTAGGACTGGACTATGGCTACACCTTC. Translation: CASKVGLDYGYTF.

The chain links TRBV11-2 to TRBJ2-5; D is possibly TRBD1 (6 bases). Trimming cost V 5 bases and J 5 bases, with 18 bases left between them. This CDR3 region has 15 residues. CDR1 is SGHAT, CDR2 FQNNGV, per germline. CDR3 protein: CASSTQTGKRETQYF. CDR3 DNA: TGTGCCAGCAGCACCCAAACAGGGAAGAGGGAGACCCAGTACTTC.

The rearrangement joins TRBV6-5 to TRBJ2-2, with a weak D call TRBD1 (5 bases). The CDR3 extends over 15 amino acids. CDR1 and CDR2 from the germline V gene are MNHEY and SVGAGI. V was cut by 5 bases and J by 3 bases, with 13 bases left in between. This CDR3 is CASSGAQLDTGELFF. CDR3 sequence (DNA): TGTGCCAGCAGTGGGGCCCAATTGGACACCGGGGAGCTGTTTTTT.

This chain uses TRBV18 with TRBJ2-1, with 7 bases aligning to TRBD2. This CDR3 is 15 amino acids long. The germline V gene encodes CDR1 KGHSH and CDR2 LQKENI. After removal of 3 bases from V and 1 base from J, the junction contained 3 bases not matched to a gene. The CDR3 DNA follows: TGTGCCAGCTCACCCAGGGAGGGGTCCTACAATGAGCAGTTCTTC. It codes for CASSPREGSYNEQFF.

The V gene is TRBV27, the J gene TRBJ1-2; D is ambiguous. Germline-derived CDR1 and CDR2 are MNHEY and SMNVEV (reference sequence). The CDR3 sequence is 15 residues long. Trimming removed 2 bases at V and 2 bases at J, with 12 bases between. CDR3 coding DNA: TGTGCCAGCAGTTTACTGCCTACAGAGAACTATGGCTACACCTTC. It translates to CASSLLPTENYGYTF.

The CDR3 nucleotides are TGCAGCGTGGCGGGGGTGCTGAACACTGAAGCTTTCTTT. It codes for CSVAGVLNTEAFF. This chain joins TRBV29-1 and TRBJ1-1; D is possibly TRBD1 (5 bases). The CDR3 runs to 13 residues. Germline V gene lookup returns CDR1 SQVTM and CDR2 ANQGSEA. Trimming took 6 bases from V and 0 from J, leaving 11 bases between them.

A word on this clone: In the same sample, other DNA sequences code for this CDR3. The gene calls are TRBV6-5 and TRBJ1-2, with 9 bases fitting TRBD1. This CDR3 is 13 amino acids long. Germline V gene lookup returns CDR1 MNHEY and CDR2 SVGAGI. V lost 6 bases, J lost 4 bases, and 3 bases stayed unmatched. CDR3 sequence (DNA): TGTGCCAGCAGACGACAGGGGGGCTATGGCTACACCTTC. It translates to CASRRQGGYGYTF.

The chain uses TRBV7-8 and TRBJ2-2; 8 nucleotides align to TRBD2. The germline V gene encodes CDR1 SGHVS and CDR2 FQNEAQ. The CDR3 is 16 residues long. J gave up 1 base and V 2 bases, and 3 bases lay outside the gene matches. CDR3: CASSLLRGENTGELFF. The CDR3 coding sequence is TGTGCCAGCAGCTTACTGCGGGGGGAGAACACCGGGGAGCTGTTTTTT.

The chain recombines TRBV27 with TRBJ2-5, with a tentative D call TRBD1 (6 bases). V shed 5 bases and J shed 2 bases, with 12 bases lying between them. CDR1 MNHEY and CDR2 SMNVEV come from the germline V gene (reference sequence). The CDR3 is 14 residues long. In DNA, the CDR3 is TGTGCCAGCAGTCCCTGGACAGAACAAGAGACCCAGTACTTC. This encodes CASSPWTEQETQYF.

The V gene is TRBV18, the J gene TRBJ1-1, with 9 bases identical to TRBD1. The CDR3 runs to 14 residues. The germline V gene has CDR1 KGHSH and CDR2 LQKENI. The J segment lost 0 bases and the V segment lost 7 bases, leaving 3 bases of the junction unmatched. The CDR3 loop is CASFDRGMNTEAFF. CDR3 in DNA: TGTGCCAGCTTCGACAGGGGGATGAACACTGAAGCTTTCTTT.